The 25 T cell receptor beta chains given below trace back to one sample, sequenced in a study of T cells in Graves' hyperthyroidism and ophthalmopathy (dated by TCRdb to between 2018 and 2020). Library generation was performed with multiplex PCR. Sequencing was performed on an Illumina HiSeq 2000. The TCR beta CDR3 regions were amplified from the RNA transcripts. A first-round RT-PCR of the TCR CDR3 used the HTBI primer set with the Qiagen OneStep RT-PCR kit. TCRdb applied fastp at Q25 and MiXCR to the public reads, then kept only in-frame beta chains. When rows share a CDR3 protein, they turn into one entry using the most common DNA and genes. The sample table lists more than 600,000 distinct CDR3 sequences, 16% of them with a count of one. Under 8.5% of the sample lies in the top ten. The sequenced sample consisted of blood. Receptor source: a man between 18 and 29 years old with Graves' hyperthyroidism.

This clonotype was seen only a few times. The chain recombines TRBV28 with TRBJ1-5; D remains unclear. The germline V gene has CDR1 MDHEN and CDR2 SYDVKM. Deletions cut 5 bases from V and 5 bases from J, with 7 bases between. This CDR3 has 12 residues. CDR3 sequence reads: CASSPPHQPQHF. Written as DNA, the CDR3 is TGTGCCAGCAGTCCGCCCCATCAGCCCCAGCATTTT.

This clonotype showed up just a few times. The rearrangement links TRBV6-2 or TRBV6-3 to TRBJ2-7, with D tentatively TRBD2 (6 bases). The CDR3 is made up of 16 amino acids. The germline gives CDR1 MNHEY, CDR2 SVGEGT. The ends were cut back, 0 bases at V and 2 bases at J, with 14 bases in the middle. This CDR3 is CASSYSIFSGTYEQYF. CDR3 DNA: TGTGCCAGCAGTTACTCCATTTTTAGCGGAACCTACGAGCAGTACTTC.

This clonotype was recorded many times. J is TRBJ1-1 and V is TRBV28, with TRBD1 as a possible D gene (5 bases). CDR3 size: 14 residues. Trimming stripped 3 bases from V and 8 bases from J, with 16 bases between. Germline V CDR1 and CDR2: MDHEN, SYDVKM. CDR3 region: CASSFDSRTREAFF. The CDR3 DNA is TGTGCCAGCAGTTTTGACAGTAGAACACGGGAAGCTTTCTTT. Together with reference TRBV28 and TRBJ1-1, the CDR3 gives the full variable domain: DVKVTQSSRYLVKRTGEKVFLECVQDMDHENMFWYRQDPGLGLRLIYFSYDVKMKEKGDIPEGYSVSREKKERFSLILESASTNQTSMYLCASSFDSRTREAFFGQGTRLTVV.

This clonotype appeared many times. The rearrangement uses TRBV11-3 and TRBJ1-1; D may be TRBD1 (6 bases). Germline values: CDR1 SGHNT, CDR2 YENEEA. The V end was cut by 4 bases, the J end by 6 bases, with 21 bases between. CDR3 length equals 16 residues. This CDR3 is CASSSRGARQAAEAFF. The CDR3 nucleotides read TGTGCCAGCAGCTCCCGAGGGGCCCGACAGGCGGCTGAAGCTTTCTTT.

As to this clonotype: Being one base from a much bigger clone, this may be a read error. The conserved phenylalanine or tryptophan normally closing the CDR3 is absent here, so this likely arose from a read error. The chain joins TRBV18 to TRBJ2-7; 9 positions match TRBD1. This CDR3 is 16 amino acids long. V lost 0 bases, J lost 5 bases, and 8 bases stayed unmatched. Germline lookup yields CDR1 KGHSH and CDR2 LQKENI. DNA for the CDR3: TGTGCCAGCTCACCACCGGGGACAGGGAGAAGCGACGAGCAGTACCTC. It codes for CASSPPGTGRSDEQYL.

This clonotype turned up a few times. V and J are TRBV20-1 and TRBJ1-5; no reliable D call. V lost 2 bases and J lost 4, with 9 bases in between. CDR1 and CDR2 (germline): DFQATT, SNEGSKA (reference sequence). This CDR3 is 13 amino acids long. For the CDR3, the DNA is TGCAGTGCTAGAACCTCAGGAAATCAGCCCCAGCATTTT. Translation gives CSARTSGNQPQHF.

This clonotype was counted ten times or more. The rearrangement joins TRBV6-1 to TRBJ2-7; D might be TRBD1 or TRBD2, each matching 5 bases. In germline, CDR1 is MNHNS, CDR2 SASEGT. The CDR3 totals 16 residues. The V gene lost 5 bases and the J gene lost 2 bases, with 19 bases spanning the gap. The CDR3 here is CASSTGPRTAPYEQYF. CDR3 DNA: TGTGCCAGCAGTACGGGACCCCGAACCGCCCCCTACGAGCAGTACTTC.

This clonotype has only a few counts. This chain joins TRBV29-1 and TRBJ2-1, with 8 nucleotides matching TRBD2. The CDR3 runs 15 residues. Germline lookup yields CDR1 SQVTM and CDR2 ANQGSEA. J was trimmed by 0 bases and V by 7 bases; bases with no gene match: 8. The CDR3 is CSGLPGLDSYNEQFF. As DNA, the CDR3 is TGCAGCGGGCTACCGGGACTAGACTCCTACAATGAGCAGTTCTTC.

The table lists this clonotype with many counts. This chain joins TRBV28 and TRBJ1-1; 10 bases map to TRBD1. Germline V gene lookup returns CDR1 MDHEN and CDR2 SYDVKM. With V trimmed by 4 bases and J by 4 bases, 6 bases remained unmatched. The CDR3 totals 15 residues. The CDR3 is CASSSWTGGGTEAFF. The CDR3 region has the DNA TGTGCCAGCAGTTCCTGGACAGGGGGGGGCACTGAAGCTTTCTTT.

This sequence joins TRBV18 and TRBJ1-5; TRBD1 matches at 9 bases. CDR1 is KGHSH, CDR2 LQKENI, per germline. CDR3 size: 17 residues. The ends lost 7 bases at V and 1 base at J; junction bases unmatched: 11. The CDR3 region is CASFSMGQGSSNQPQHF. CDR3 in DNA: TGTGCCAGCTTCTCGATGGGACAGGGTTCGAGCAATCAGCCCCAGCATTTT.

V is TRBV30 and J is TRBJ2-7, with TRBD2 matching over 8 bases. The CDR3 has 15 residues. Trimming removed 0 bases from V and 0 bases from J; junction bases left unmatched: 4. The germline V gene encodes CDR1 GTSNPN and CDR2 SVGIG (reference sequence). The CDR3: CAWSVRREVSYEQYF. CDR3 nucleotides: TGTGCCTGGAGTGTACGGCGGGAGGTCTCCTACGAGCAGTACTTC.

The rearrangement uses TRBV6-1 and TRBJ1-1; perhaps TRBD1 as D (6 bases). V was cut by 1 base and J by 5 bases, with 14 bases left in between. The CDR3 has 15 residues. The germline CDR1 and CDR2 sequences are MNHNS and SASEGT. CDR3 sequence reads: CASSEGFRGKTEAFF. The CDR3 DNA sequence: TGTGCCAGCAGTGAAGGTTTCAGGGGAAAGACTGAAGCTTTCTTT.

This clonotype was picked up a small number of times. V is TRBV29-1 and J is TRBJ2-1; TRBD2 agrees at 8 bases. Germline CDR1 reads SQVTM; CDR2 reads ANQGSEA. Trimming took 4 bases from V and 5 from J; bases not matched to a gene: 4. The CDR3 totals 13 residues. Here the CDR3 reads CSVGGSGNNEQFF. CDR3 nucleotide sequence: TGCAGCGTTGGGGGTAGCGGGAACAATGAGCAGTTCTTC.

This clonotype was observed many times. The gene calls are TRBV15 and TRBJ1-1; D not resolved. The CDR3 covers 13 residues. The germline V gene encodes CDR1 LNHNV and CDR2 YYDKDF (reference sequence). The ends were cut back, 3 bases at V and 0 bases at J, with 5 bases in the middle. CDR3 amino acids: CATSRGLNTEAFF. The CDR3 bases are TGTGCCACCAGCAGGGGCTTGAACACTGAAGCTTTCTTT.

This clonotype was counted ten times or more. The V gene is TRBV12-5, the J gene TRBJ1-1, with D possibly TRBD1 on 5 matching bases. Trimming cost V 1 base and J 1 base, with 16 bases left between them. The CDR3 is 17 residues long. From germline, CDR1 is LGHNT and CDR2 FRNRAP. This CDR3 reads CASGLAHLPDRNTEAFF. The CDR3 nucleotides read TGTGCTAGTGGTTTGGCCCACCTCCCCGACAGGAACACTGAAGCTTTCTTT.

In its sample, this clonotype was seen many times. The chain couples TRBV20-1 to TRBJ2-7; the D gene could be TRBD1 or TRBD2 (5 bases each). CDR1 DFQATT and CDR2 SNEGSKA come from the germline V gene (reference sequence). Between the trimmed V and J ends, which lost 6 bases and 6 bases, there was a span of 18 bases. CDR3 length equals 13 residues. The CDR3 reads CSASGTIKGEQYF. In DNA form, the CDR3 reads TGCAGTGCGTCCGGGACGATAAAAGGCGAGCAGTACTTC.

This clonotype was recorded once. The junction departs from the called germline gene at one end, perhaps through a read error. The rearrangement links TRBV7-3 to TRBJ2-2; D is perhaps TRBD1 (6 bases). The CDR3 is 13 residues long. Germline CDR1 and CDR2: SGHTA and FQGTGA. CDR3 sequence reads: CASSLTQGSRLFF. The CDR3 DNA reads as TGTGCCAGCAGTTTAACCCAGGGGTCACGGCTGTTTTTT.

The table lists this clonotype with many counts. CDR3 amino acids: CASSWRKGGRADEQFF. For the CDR3, the DNA is TGTGCCAGCAGCTGGAGGAAAGGCGGGAGGGCCGATGAGCAGTTCTTC. The rearrangement joins TRBV5-6 to TRBJ2-1; 9 bases map to TRBD2. Per the germline V gene, CDR1 is SGHDT and CDR2 is YYEEEE. Trimming removed 3 bases from V and 8 bases from J; junction bases left unmatched: 12. The CDR3 is 16 residues long.

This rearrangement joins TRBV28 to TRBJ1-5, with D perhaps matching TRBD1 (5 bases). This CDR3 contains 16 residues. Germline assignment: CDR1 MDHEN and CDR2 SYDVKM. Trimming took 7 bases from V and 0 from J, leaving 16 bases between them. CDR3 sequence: CASISGTFYSNQPQHF. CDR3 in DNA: TGTGCCAGCATTTCAGGGACCTTCTATAGCAATCAGCCCCAGCATTTT. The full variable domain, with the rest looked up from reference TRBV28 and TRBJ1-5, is DVKVTQSSRYLVKRTGEKVFLECVQDMDHENMFWYRQDPGLGLRLIYFSYDVKMKEKGDIPEGYSVSREKKERFSLILESASTNQTSMYLCASISGTFYSNQPQHFGDGTRLSIL.

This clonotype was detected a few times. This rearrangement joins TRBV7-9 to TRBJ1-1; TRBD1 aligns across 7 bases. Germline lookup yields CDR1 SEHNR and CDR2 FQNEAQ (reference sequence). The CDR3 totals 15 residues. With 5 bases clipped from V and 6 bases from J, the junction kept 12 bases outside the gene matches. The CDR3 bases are TGTGCCAGCAGCATATACAGGGGAAGGAATGCTGAAGCTTTCTTT. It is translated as CASSIYRGRNAEAFF.

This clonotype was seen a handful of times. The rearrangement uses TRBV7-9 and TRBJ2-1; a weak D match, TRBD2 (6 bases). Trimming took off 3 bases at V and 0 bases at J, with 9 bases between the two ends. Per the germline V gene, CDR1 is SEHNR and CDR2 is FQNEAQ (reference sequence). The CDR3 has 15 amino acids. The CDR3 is CASSFGAGSYNEQFF. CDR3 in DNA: TGTGCCAGCAGCTTCGGAGCGGGCTCCTACAATGAGCAGTTCTTC.

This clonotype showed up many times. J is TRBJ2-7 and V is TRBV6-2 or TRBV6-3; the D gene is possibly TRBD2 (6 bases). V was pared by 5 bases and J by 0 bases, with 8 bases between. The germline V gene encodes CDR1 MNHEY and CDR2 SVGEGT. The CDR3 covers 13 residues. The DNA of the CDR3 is TGTGCCAGCAGTGTGACTAGCTCCTACGAGCAGTACTTC. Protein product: CASSVTSSYEQYF.

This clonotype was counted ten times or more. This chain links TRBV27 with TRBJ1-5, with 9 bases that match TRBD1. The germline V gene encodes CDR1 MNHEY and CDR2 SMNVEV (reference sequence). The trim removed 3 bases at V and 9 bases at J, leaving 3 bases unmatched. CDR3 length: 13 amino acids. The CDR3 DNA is TGTGCCAGCAGTTTGACAGGGGGGAGGCCCCAGCATTTT. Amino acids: CASSLTGGRPQHF.

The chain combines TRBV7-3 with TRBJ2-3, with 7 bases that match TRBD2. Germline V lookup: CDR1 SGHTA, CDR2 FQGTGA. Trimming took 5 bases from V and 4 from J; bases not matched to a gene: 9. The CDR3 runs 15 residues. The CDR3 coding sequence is TGTGCCAGCAGCCGCCAAGCGGGGCCCCCAGATACGCAGTATTTT. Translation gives CASSRQAGPPDTQYF.

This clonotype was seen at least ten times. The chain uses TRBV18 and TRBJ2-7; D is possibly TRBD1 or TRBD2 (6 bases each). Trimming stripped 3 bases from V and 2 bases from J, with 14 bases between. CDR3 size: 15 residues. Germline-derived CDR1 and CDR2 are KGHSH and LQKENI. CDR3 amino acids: CASSPGGGSTYEQYF. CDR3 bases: TGTGCCAGCTCACCGGGGGGCGGTTCGACCTACGAGCAGTACTTC.